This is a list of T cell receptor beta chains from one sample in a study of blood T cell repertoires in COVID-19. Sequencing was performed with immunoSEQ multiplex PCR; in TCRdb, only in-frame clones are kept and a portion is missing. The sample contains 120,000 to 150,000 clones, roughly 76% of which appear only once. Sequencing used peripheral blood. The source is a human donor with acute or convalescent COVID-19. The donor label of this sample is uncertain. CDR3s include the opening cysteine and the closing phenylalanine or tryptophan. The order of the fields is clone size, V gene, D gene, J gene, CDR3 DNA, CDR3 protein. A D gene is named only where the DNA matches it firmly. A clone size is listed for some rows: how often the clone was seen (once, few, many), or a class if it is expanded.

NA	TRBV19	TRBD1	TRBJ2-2	TGTGCCAGTAGTATAGAGGGGGACAGGGGGCCAACCGGGGAGCTGTTTTTT	CASSIEGDRGPTGELFF
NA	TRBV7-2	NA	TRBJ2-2	TGTGCCAGCAGCTACGATCTGGGGGCGTACGGGGAGCTGTTTTTT	CASSYDLGAYGELFF
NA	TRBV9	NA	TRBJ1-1	TGTGCCAGCAGCGTAGAAAGGAGAAACACTGAAGCTTTCTTT	CASSVERRNTEAFF
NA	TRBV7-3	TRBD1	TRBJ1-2	TGTGCCAGCAGCTCCGGGACAGGGGGAGGCTACACCTTC	CASSSGTGGGYTF
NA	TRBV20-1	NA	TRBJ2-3	TGCAGTGCTAGTTCCCCGGTCACGGGGGAAGATACGCAGTATTTT	CSASSPVTGEDTQYF
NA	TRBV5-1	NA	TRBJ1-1	TGCGCCAGCAGCTTGGGAGCACTAATGAACACTGAAGCTTTCTTT	CASSLGALMNTEAFF
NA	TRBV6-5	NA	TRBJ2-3	TGTGCCAGCAGTACAGGGTACGCAGATACGCAGTATTTT	CASSTGYADTQYF
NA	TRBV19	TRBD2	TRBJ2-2	TGTGCCAGTACCCATTATGGGGGGGGCGGGGAGCTGTTTTTT	CASTHYGGGGELFF
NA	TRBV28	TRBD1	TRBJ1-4	TGTGCCAGCAAGGACAGGGGTAATGAAAAACTGTTTTTT	CASKDRGNEKLFF
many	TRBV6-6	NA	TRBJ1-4	TGTGCCAGCAGTCCCCTATTTGACTCCGGCCTAACTAATGAAAAACTGTTTTTT	CASSPLFDSGLTNEKLFF
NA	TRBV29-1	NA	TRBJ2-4	TGCAGCGTTGAAGGAGGGGGAAACATTCAGTACTTC	CSVEGGGNIQYF
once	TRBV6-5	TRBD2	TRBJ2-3	TGTGCCAGCAGTTACTCAGGCAGCGGGGGAGATACGCAGTATTTT	CASSYSGSGGDTQYF
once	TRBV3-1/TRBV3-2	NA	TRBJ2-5	TGTGCCAGCAGTTACAGCGCAGGGAAGGGGACCCAGTACTTC	CASSYSAGKGTQYF
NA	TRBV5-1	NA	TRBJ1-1	TGCGCCAGCAGCCCGGATGGGACCGCGGCGGGGTACACTGAAGCTTTCTTT	CASSPDGTAAGYTEAFF
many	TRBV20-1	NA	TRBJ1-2	TGCAGTGCTAGTGTCCGGACAGCAATTAACTATGGCTACACCTTC	CSASVRTAINYGYTF
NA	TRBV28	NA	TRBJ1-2	TGTGCCAGCAGTCGGAGCTATGGCTACACCTTC	CASSRSYGYTF
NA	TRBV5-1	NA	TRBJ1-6	TGCGCCAGCAGGGCAGTAAATTCACCCCTCCACTTT	CASRAVNSPLHF
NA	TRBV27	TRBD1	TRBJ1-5	TGTGCCAGCAGTTCAGGGGGATGGCAGCCCCAGCATTTT	CASSSGGWQPQHF